Detailed here is one T cell receptor beta chain. Its antigen remains unknown. The CDR3 has 18 residues. Germline V gene sequence: CDR1 ENHRY, CDR2 SYGVKD. V was clipped by 3 bases and J by 5 bases; unmatched bases: 17. Incorporated into the TCR beta cDNA libraries were unique molecular identifiers, which served to reduce PCR and sequencing biases. One entry per CDR3 protein, called by TCRdb with MiXCR from the PCR reads. The profile shows fewer than 850,000 distinct CDR3 sequences, just under 30% of them singletons. These data come from a study of post-analysis software for immune sequencing data. Study-wide points: Controls showed lower frequencies than patients for roughly 5 TRBV segments, and TRBV5-6, TRBV5-1 and TRBV20-1 were among these. Normalized Chao1 diversity was significantly reduced in patients versus controls.

The sequenced sample was blood. This chain connects TRBV10-3 to TRBJ2-7; 9 bases fit TRBD2. This receptor was obtained from a girl aged 10 to 17 with multiple sclerosis. The CDR3 DNA sequence: TGTGCCATCAGTGATCCCTCCCGGGGTAGTAGCGGGAGCGACGAGCAGTACTTC. Its protein product is CAISDPSRGSSGSDEQYF.